The 25 T cell receptor beta chains below come from one sample, sequenced in a study of T cells in Graves' hyperthyroidism and ophthalmopathy. The TCR beta CDR3 regions underwent amplification using RNA transcripts as the source. Initially, a first-round RT-PCR of the TCR CDR3 employed the HTBI primer set. From the multiplex PCR reads, TCRdb called clonotypes with MiXCR, one entry per CDR3 protein. The sample carries about 250,000 distinct CDR3 sequences, roughly 15% recorded once. Sequencing was done on a sample of blood. The source of these receptors is a woman aged 45-60 years with Graves' hyperthyroidism that later progressed to Graves' ophthalmopathy.

The chain links TRBV20-1 to TRBJ2-2, with 10 nucleotides matching TRBD1. The CDR3 is 19 residues long. V was pared by 3 bases and J by 4 bases, with 17 bases of the junction left unmatched. Germline CDR1 and CDR2: DFQATT and SNEGSKA (reference sequence). As DNA, the CDR3 is TGCAGTGCTAGGGAGGGGGGACAGGGGAGACGGTGGAGCACCGGGGAGCTGTTTTTT. Its protein product is CSAREGGQGRRWSTGELFF.

This clonotype was counted ten times or more. J is TRBJ1-1 and V is TRBV18; no clear D. Germline V lookup: CDR1 KGHSH, CDR2 LQKENI. The germline V and J ends were trimmed by 4 bases and 1 base, with 13 bases remaining between them. The CDR3 has 15 residues. CDR3 sequence (DNA): TGTGCCAGCTCACAGGTTCCTCCTCCGAACACTGAAGCTTTCTTT. This translates into CASSQVPPPNTEAFF. Full variable domain (rest looked up from reference TRBV18 and TRBJ1-1): NAGVMQNPRHLVRRRGQEARLRCSPMKGHSHVYWYRQLPEEGLKFMVYLQKENIIDESGMPKERFSAEFPKEGPSILRIQQVVRGDSAAYFCASSQVPPPNTEAFFGQGTRLTVV.

This clonotype was observed at least ten times. The rearrangement uses TRBV2 and TRBJ2-7; D could derive from TRBD1 or TRBD2 (5 bases each). CDR1 is SNHLY, CDR2 FYNNEI, per germline. V was pared by 6 bases and J by 9 bases, with 12 bases between. The CDR3 has 11 residues. CDR3 sequence (DNA): TGTGCCAGCAGGGGACGGGACCTGCAGTACTTC. It translates to CASRGRDLQYF.

This clonotype was seen repeatedly, ten times or more. This sequence joins TRBV3-1 and TRBJ2-7; D gene ambiguous. The CDR3 consists of 12 residues. Trimming took 1 base from V and 3 from J, leaving 4 bases between them. Per germline, CDR1 LGHDT and CDR2 YNNKEL (reference sequence). The CDR3 DNA reads TGTGCCAGCAGCCAAGGGGACTACGAGCAGTACTTC. Translating gives CASSQGDYEQYF.

In its sample, this clonotype was seen a few times. The chain has TRBV6-5 and TRBJ2-1; 16 bases match TRBD2. The J segment lost 7 bases and the V segment lost 1 base, leaving 7 bases of the junction unmatched. Germline V gene data show CDR1 as MNHEY and CDR2 as SVGAGI. The CDR3 spans 18 residues. The CDR3 region is CASSYLGTSGRGRNEQFF. The CDR3 nucleotides are TGTGCCAGCAGTTACTTAGGGACTAGCGGGAGGGGCCGGAATGAGCAGTTCTTC.

This clonotype was recorded at least ten times. The chain recombines TRBV12-3 or TRBV12-4 with TRBJ1-5, with 9 bases identical to TRBD1. The CDR3 covers 14 residues. The J segment lost 5 bases and the V segment lost 2 bases, leaving 1 base of the junction unmatched. CDR3 in DNA: TGTGCCAGCAGTTTAAGGACAGGGGATCAGCCCCAGCATTTT. This codes for CASSLRTGDQPQHF.

This clonotype showed up many times. This chain joins TRBV5-1 and TRBJ2-3; D is perhaps TRBD2 (6 bases). V lost 5 bases and J 1 base, leaving 8 bases between the germline ends. Germline values: CDR1 SGHRS, CDR2 YFSETQ. The CDR3 length is 13 residues. CDR3 nucleotide sequence: TGCGCCAGCAGGTGGGAGGGCACAGATACGCAGTATTTT. Translation gives CASRWEGTDTQYF. The variable domain in full, with the rest retrieved from reference TRBV5-1 and TRBJ2-3, is KAGVTQTPRYLIKTRGQQVTLSCSPISGHRSVSWYQQTPGQGLQFLFEYFSETQRNKGNFPGRFSGRQFSNSRSEMNVSTLELGDSALYLCASRWEGTDTQYFGPGTRLTVL.

This clonotype occurred many times. The chain recombines TRBV3-1 with TRBJ1-1; 8 bases fit TRBD1. V lost 0 bases to trimming and J lost 8 bases; unmatched junction nucleotides: 11. The germline V gene has CDR1 LGHDT and CDR2 YNNKEL (reference sequence). The CDR3 is 16 residues long. CDR3 region: CASSQDLRGDRGEAFF. The DNA of the CDR3 is TGTGCCAGCAGCCAAGACCTCAGGGGTGACAGGGGAGAAGCTTTCTTT.

This clonotype was counted between two and nine times. The chain uses TRBV20-1 and TRBJ2-3, with a tentative D call TRBD2 (5 bases). CDR1 and CDR2 from the germline V gene are DFQATT and SNEGSKA (reference sequence). The CDR3 is made up of 14 amino acids. V gave up 1 base and J gave up 0 bases, with 8 bases separating them. This chain's CDR3 is CSARGETSTDTQYF. The CDR3 DNA sequence: TGCAGTGCTAGAGGGGAGACAAGCACAGATACGCAGTATTTT.

This clonotype was seen repeatedly, ten times or more. The chain has TRBV27 and TRBJ1-5, with D perhaps TRBD1 (5 bases). Per the germline V gene, CDR1 is MNHEY and CDR2 is SMNVEV (reference sequence). The CDR3 runs to 14 residues. The V and J ends lost 6 bases and 4 bases respectively, with 13 bases between them. CDR3 nucleotide sequence: TGTGCCAGCAGCCCGGACATGTTGAATCAGCCCCAGCATTTT. It specifies CASSPDMLNQPQHF.

This clonotype has ten or more counts. V gene TRBV7-9 combines with J gene TRBJ2-5; TRBD1 agrees at 7 bases. In germline, CDR1 is SEHNR, CDR2 FQNEAQ (reference sequence). V shed 5 bases, J shed 1 base, and the junction held 4 bases outside the gene matches. The length of the CDR3 is 14 residues. The CDR3 sequence: CASSPRDSQETQYF. As DNA, the CDR3 is TGTGCCAGCAGCCCACGGGACAGCCAAGAGACCCAGTACTTC.

This chain links TRBV30 with TRBJ1-3; D not resolved. Germline V gives CDR1 GTSNPN, CDR2 SVGIG (reference sequence). This CDR3 has 14 residues. V was trimmed by 4 bases and J by 0 bases, leaving 10 bases between them. In DNA, the CDR3 is TGTGCCTGGAAAGGGTGGACCTCTGGAAACACCATATATTTT. Translating it yields CAWKGWTSGNTIYF.

This clonotype was counted at least ten times. The chain recombines TRBV11-3 with TRBJ2-1; 8 bases agree with TRBD2. The ends lost 5 bases at V and 8 bases at J; junction bases unmatched: 14. This CDR3 is built from 16 residues. CDR1 and CDR2 from the germline V gene are SGHNT and YENEEA. In DNA form, the CDR3 reads TGTGCCAGCAGCCCTCGAGCGGGAGTTTTCTTGGATGAGCAGTTCTTC. Encoded protein: CASSPRAGVFLDEQFF.

Comments on this clonotype: A read error may be the cause here, since a much bigger clone is one base away. This sequence joins TRBV5-1 and TRBJ1-1; 11 bases match TRBD1. CDR1 is SGHRS, CDR2 YFSETQ, per germline. This CDR3 has 16 residues. Trimming cost V 4 bases and J 0 bases; bases outside gene matches: 5. CDR3 amino acids: CASSPGDRGVNTEAFF. CDR3 sequence (DNA): TGCGCCAGCAGCCCCGGGGACAGGGGGGTGAACACTGAAGCTTTCTTT.

This chain links TRBV7-9 with TRBJ2-5; TRBD1 agrees at 7 bases. The CDR3 totals 15 residues. Germline V CDR1 and CDR2: SEHNR, FQNEAQ (reference sequence). J lost 5 bases, V lost 5 bases, and 11 bases had no gene match. CDR3 loop: CASSPETGWGETQYF. As DNA, the CDR3 is TGTGCCAGCAGCCCGGAGACAGGGTGGGGGGAGACCCAGTACTTC.

This clonotype has a count of ten or more. J is TRBJ2-3 and V is TRBV18; D call uncertain. Trimming took off 3 bases at V and 4 bases at J, with 2 bases between the two ends. CDR3 length: 11 amino acids. Germline V gene lookup returns CDR1 KGHSH and CDR2 LQKENI. The DNA for the CDR3 is TGTGCCAGCTCACCCTCAGATACGCAGTATTTT. The encoded protein is CASSPSDTQYF.

This clonotype was seen ten or more times. The J gene is TRBJ1-5, the V gene TRBV2; D is perhaps TRBD1 (5 bases). This CDR3 has 16 residues. Trimming removed 7 bases at V and 2 bases at J, with 18 bases between. Germline values: CDR1 SNHLY, CDR2 FYNNEI. The DNA for the CDR3 is TGTGCCAGCACCCCCAGTCGAGGGGATGGCAATCAGCCCCAGCATTTT. It specifies CASTPSRGDGNQPQHF.

This clonotype has ten or more counts. This rearrangement joins TRBV20-1 to TRBJ1-5; D is unclear. V was shortened by 1 base and J by 1 base, with 5 bases between the two germline ends. CDR1 is DFQATT and CDR2 is SNEGSKA in the germline V gene (reference sequence). The CDR3 is 13 amino acids. The CDR3 DNA follows: TGCAGTGCTAGAGCCGAGAGCAATCAGCCCCAGCATTTT. Encoded protein: CSARAESNQPQHF.

This clonotype came up many times. The J gene is TRBJ1-1, the V gene TRBV12-3 or TRBV12-4; D is unclear. V lost 1 base, J lost 11 bases, and 14 bases lay in between. This CDR3 has 13 amino acids. The CDR3 DNA reads as TGTGCCAGCAGTTTAGGAAACGTCCCACGGGCTTTCTTT. Residues: CASSLGNVPRAFF.

This clonotype was counted many times. The rearrangement uses TRBV18 and TRBJ2-1; D remains ambiguous. Germline V gene data show CDR1 as KGHSH and CDR2 as LQKENI. Trimming stripped 1 base from V and 0 bases from J, with 16 bases between. The CDR3 sequence is 18 residues long. The CDR3 region is CASSPLPGRASSYNEQFF. The DNA for the CDR3 is TGTGCCAGCTCACCACTGCCGGGTAGGGCGAGCTCCTACAATGAGCAGTTCTTC.

There are many counts of this clonotype. The V gene is TRBV5-1, the J gene TRBJ2-3; D gene unclear. Germline loops: CDR1 SGHRS, CDR2 YFSETQ. The V and J ends lost 4 bases and 2 bases respectively, with 11 bases between them. CDR3 size: 14 residues. The CDR3 reads CASSPGKPTDTQYF. In DNA form, the CDR3 reads TGCGCCAGCAGCCCAGGAAAGCCCACAGATACGCAGTATTTT.

In this sample, this clonotype turned up many times. The rearrangement links TRBV6-1 to TRBJ1-5; weak D call: TRBD1 (5 bases). V lost 6 bases, J lost 0 bases, and 6 bases lay in between. This CDR3 has 13 amino acids. Germline CDR1 MNHNS, CDR2 SASEGT. CDR3 coding DNA: TGTGCCAGCAGGACAGATAGCAATCAGCCCCAGCATTTT. Residues: CASRTDSNQPQHF.

The sample holds many counts of this clonotype. The chain joins TRBV6-1 to TRBJ2-2, with a weak D call TRBD1 (5 bases). The V end lost 9 bases, the J end lost 6 bases, and 20 bases lay between the germline ends. This CDR3 region has 15 residues. CDR1 is MNHNS and CDR2 is SASEGT in the germline V gene. This chain's CDR3 is CASGVRAVGAGELFF. In DNA form, the CDR3 reads TGTGCCAGTGGAGTCAGGGCGGTAGGGGCCGGGGAGCTGTTTTTT.

The chain links TRBV12-3 or TRBV12-4 to TRBJ1-5; D uncertain. Trimming took 5 bases from V and 1 from J, leaving 18 bases between them. This CDR3 region has 17 residues. For the CDR3, the DNA is TGTGCCAGCAGTAGATACAAGTACTTGGGGAGCAATCAGCCCCAGCATTTT. It encodes CASSRYKYLGSNQPQHF.

This clonotype was seen many times. The V and J genes are TRBV24-1 and TRBJ2-7, with 10 bases lining up with TRBD1. With V trimmed by 7 bases and J by 6 bases, 11 bases remained unmatched. The CDR3 sequence is 15 residues long. Germline V lookup: CDR1 KGHDR, CDR2 SFDVKD. The CDR3 nucleotides are TGTGCCACCAGCCCCCGGGACAGGGGAGTCGGCGAGCAGTACTTC. Translation gives CATSPRDRGVGEQYF.